The next 19 T cell receptor beta chains were all read from a single sample in a study of T cells in Graves' hyperthyroidism and ophthalmopathy. Template material for amplifying TCR beta CDR3 regions consisted of RNA transcripts. Carried out on the TCR CDR3, a first-round RT-PCR used the HTBI primer set. One entry per CDR3 protein results from TCRdb running MiXCR on the multiplex PCR reads. The sample includes around 600,000 distinct CDR3 sequences, more than 15% of them seen just once. Material for sequencing was blood. These receptors were taken from a woman between 25 and 40 years old with Graves' hyperthyroidism.

This clonotype was observed a few times. V and J are TRBV6-5 and TRBJ2-3; 9 positions match TRBD2. The germline CDR1 and CDR2 sequences are MNHEY and SVGAGI. CDR3 length: 16 amino acids. The trim removed 1 base at V and 4 bases at J, leaving 6 bases unmatched. CDR3 protein: CASSYLAGGDADTQYF. The CDR3 DNA sequence: TGTGCCAGCAGTTACTTGGCGGGAGGGGACGCAGATACGCAGTATTTT.

This clonotype was observed a handful of times. It may be a read error: a sequence one base away is much more abundant. The rearrangement uses TRBV3-1 and TRBJ2-7; D uncertain. The CDR3 totals 12 residues. Trimming took off 4 bases at V and 7 bases at J, with 11 bases between the two ends. Germline V CDR1 and CDR2: LGHDT, YNNKEL (reference sequence). Here the CDR3 DNA reads TGTGCCAGCAGCCGCCACCGCAGTGAGCAGTACTTC. Translating it yields CASSRHRSEQYF.

This clonotype was observed many times. This chain uses TRBV12-3 or TRBV12-4 with TRBJ2-1, with a weak D call TRBD2 (5 bases). This CDR3 has 12 amino acids. V gave up 7 bases and J gave up 5 bases, with 9 bases separating them. The CDR3 sequence is CASTKEDNEQFF. CDR3 bases: TGTGCCAGCACAAAGGAGGACAATGAGCAGTTCTTC.

Concerning this clonotype itself: Germline is not matched at one junction end, which may reflect a read error. This sequence joins TRBV16 and TRBJ2-7; D is perhaps TRBD1 (5 bases). CDR1 KGHSY and CDR2 FQNENV come from the germline V gene. The CDR3 spans 12 residues. The CDR3 bases are TGTGCCTGCAGCCAATCAGGGTACGAGCAGTACTTC. It translates to CACSQSGYEQYF.

This clonotype was detected ten times or more. The V call is TRBV28, the J call TRBJ2-7; D is unresolved. CDR1 MDHEN and CDR2 SYDVKM come from the germline V gene. The CDR3 extends over 17 amino acids. V shed 4 bases and J shed 0 bases, with 19 bases lying between them. The CDR3 reads CASSSPQTDSSSYEQYF. In nucleotides, the CDR3 is TGTGCCAGCAGTTCCCCTCAGACGGATTCCAGCTCCTACGAGCAGTACTTC.

This clonotype was seen ten or more times. The rearrangement joins TRBV2 to TRBJ2-1; D is perhaps TRBD2 (6 bases). The CDR3 contains 13 residues. Germline-derived CDR1 and CDR2 are SNHLY and FYNNEI. V was trimmed by 7 bases and J by 9 bases, leaving 16 bases between them. The CDR3 protein is CASISLGGPEQFF. DNA for the CDR3: TGTGCCAGCATTAGTCTGGGGGGTCCTGAGCAGTTCTTC.

This clonotype was found many times. The V call is TRBV6-1, the J call TRBJ1-2; 9 bases are shared with TRBD1. The CDR3 covers 15 residues. From germline, CDR1 is MNHNS and CDR2 SASEGT. Trimming removed 5 bases from V and 7 bases from J; junction bases left unmatched: 11. The CDR3 DNA is TGTGCCAGCAGTCGGCAGGGACAGGGCAATGGTGGCTACACCTTC. Its protein is CASSRQGQGNGGYTF.

This chain joins TRBV5-6 and TRBJ2-5; TRBD2 matches 12 bases. This CDR3 is 16 amino acids long. Per the germline V gene, CDR1 is SGHDT and CDR2 is YYEEEE. V was pared by 5 bases and J by 1 base, with 6 bases of the junction left unmatched. The CDR3 sequence: CASRYGLAGLQETQYF. CDR3 DNA sequence: TGTGCCAGCAGATATGGACTAGCGGGGCTCCAAGAGACCCAGTACTTC. Filled out from reference TRBV5-6 and TRBJ2-5, the complete variable domain reads DAGVTQSPTHLIKTRGQQVTLRCSPKSGHDTVSWYQQALGQGPQFIFQYYEEEERQRGNFPDRFSGHQFPNYSSELNVNALLLGDSALYLCASRYGLAGLQETQYFGPGTRLLVL.

This clonotype was recorded at least ten times. The V and J genes are TRBV20-1 and TRBJ2-3; 12 bases line up with TRBD2. The CDR3 covers 17 residues. Trimming at V came to 5 bases and at J to 4 bases, leaving 13 bases not matched to a gene. Germline V gene data show CDR1 as DFQATT and CDR2 as SNEGSKA (reference sequence). The CDR3 loop reads CSAGVGLAGGKADTQYF. The CDR3 DNA sequence: TGCAGTGCTGGGGTCGGGCTAGCGGGAGGGAAGGCAGATACGCAGTATTTT.

This clonotype came up many times. The gene calls are TRBV2 and TRBJ2-6; D remains unclear. The CDR3 contains 14 residues. The germline CDR1 and CDR2 sequences are SNHLY and FYNNEI. Trimming stripped 5 bases from V and 2 bases from J, with 7 bases between. For the CDR3, the DNA is TGTGCCAGCAGTACTCGGACTGGGGCCAACGTCCTGACTTTC. This gives the protein CASSTRTGANVLTF.

The rearrangement links TRBV4-3 to TRBJ1-1; 7 bases are a match to TRBD1. The germline CDR1 and CDR2 sequences are LGHNA and YSLEER. The CDR3 length is 15 residues. Losses at the gene ends were 0 bases for V and 4 bases for J; bases not matched to a gene: 5. CDR3 DNA sequence: TGCGCCAGCAGCCAAGACCAGGGGGTTGGCACTGAAGCTTTCTTT. This translates into CASSQDQGVGTEAFF.

About this clonotype itself: A read error may produce the germline difference seen at one junction end. This sequence joins TRBV29-1 and TRBJ2-7, with 9 bases matching TRBD1. The CDR3 extends over 12 amino acids. Germline CDR1 and CDR2: SQVTM and ANQGSEA. The CDR3 reads CSATTGGRERYF. The CDR3 DNA sequence: TGCAGCGCTACGACAGGGGGGCGGGAGCGGTACTTC.

The gene calls are TRBV12-3 or TRBV12-4 and TRBJ2-7, with TRBD1 matching 7 bases. This CDR3 is 15 amino acids long. V lost 5 bases to trimming and J lost 2 bases; unmatched junction nucleotides: 9. CDR3 amino acids: CASSPRGQIPYEQYF. In nucleotides, the CDR3 is TGTGCCAGCAGTCCTAGGGGACAGATACCCTACGAGCAGTACTTC.

This clonotype was picked up many times. V and J are TRBV7-8 and TRBJ2-2; 14 bases agree with TRBD2. Germline V gene lookup returns CDR1 SGHVS and CDR2 FQNEAQ. Trimming cost V 4 bases and J 6 bases; bases outside gene matches: 10. The CDR3 runs 18 residues. The CDR3 loop is CASSSRTSGRRISGELFF. CDR3 in DNA: TGTGCCAGCAGCTCGCGGACTAGCGGGAGGCGGATTTCCGGGGAGCTGTTTTTT.

V gene TRBV19 combines with J gene TRBJ1-2; TRBD1 might be the D (5 bases). Trimming pared 3 bases from V and 1 base from J, leaving 6 bases between. The germline gives CDR1 LNHDA, CDR2 SQIVND (reference sequence). The CDR3 runs 13 residues. The CDR3 DNA is TGTGCCAGTAGTATCGACAGTAACTATGGCTACACCTTC. Protein sequence: CASSIDSNYGYTF.

This clonotype appeared many times. The chain is built from TRBV28 and TRBJ2-2; 9 bases match TRBD2. The V and J ends lost 3 bases and 1 base, in that order; junction bases with no gene match: 3. The CDR3 has 16 amino acids. Germline V lookup: CDR1 MDHEN, CDR2 SYDVKM. CDR3 sequence: CASSFATSGNTGELFF. DNA of the CDR3: TGTGCCAGCAGTTTTGCGACTAGCGGGAACACCGGGGAGCTGTTTTTT.

V and J are TRBV18 and TRBJ1-2, with a weak D call TRBD1 (6 bases). V lost 8 bases, J lost 3 bases, and 13 bases lay in between. This CDR3 contains 13 residues. Per the germline V gene, CDR1 is KGHSH and CDR2 is LQKENI. CDR3 DNA sequence: TGTGCCAGCGCATCAGGGGAGGACTATGGCTACACCTTC. The encoded protein is CASASGEDYGYTF. The variable domain in full, with the rest retrieved from reference TRBV18 and TRBJ1-2, is NAGVMQNPRHLVRRRGQEARLRCSPMKGHSHVYWYRQLPEEGLKFMVYLQKENIIDESGMPKERFSAEFPKEGPSILRIQQVVRGDSAAYFCASASGEDYGYTFGSGTRLTVV.

V usage is TRBV6-2 or TRBV6-3 and J usage is TRBJ1-5; 7 bases map to TRBD1. V dropped 6 bases and J dropped 3; count of bases not matched to a gene: 5. This CDR3 region has 14 residues. In germline, CDR1 is MNHEY, CDR2 SVGEGT. The CDR3 region is CASRPGQFNQPQHF. The CDR3 DNA reads TGTGCCAGCAGACCGGGACAGTTCAATCAGCCCCAGCATTTT.

This clonotype was counted ten times or more. The V and J genes are TRBV6-1 and TRBJ2-6; 7 bases are shared with TRBD1. Germline V CDR1 and CDR2: MNHNS, SASEGT. The V and J ends lost 7 bases and 0 bases, in that order; junction bases with no gene match: 6. The CDR3 is 16 residues long. CDR3 sequence reads: CASTRQGGSGANVLTF. Here the CDR3 DNA reads TGTGCCAGCACCAGACAGGGCGGCTCTGGGGCCAACGTCCTGACTTTC.